This T cell receptor beta chain was obtained from a study of shared clonotypes between healthy human individuals. Trimming took 3 bases from V and 2 from J; bases not matched to a gene: 6. The CDR3 runs 16 residues. The germline V gene encodes CDR1 ENHRY and CDR2 SYGVKD. Data came from immunoSEQ multiplex PCR; TCRdb stores just in-frame clones and leaves some out. The data hold 2,500,000 or so clones, with more than 80% observed a single time. The chain recombines TRBV10-3 with TRBJ2-7, with 11 bases fitting TRBD1. The clonotype comes from a man between 18 and 29 years old in good health. Sequencing input: naive CD4+ T cells sorted from blood. Subset indicated: CD45RA+ positively selected. The CDR3 protein is CAISDVMGQGAYEQYF. The CDR3 region has the DNA TGTGCCATCAGTGATGTAATGGGACAGGGGGCCTACGAGCAGTACTTC.